One sample yielded the 20 T cell receptor beta chains listed below, sequenced in a study of blood T cell repertoires in COVID-19. Produced via immunoSEQ multiplex PCR; TCRdb's table is partial and in-frame only. The sample includes about 140,000 clones, almost 85% of them seen just once. The sample was PBMCs or T cells enriched from blood (not recorded which). The receptor set was obtained from a man aged 35-49 years with acute COVID-19.

J is TRBJ2-3 and V is TRBV5-1, with TRBD2 matching 10 bases. The germline gives CDR1 SGHRS, CDR2 YFSETQ. V dropped 0 bases and J dropped 4; count of bases not matched to a gene: 2. This CDR3 spans 15 amino acids. CDR3 in amino acids: CASSLGLAGADTQYF. The CDR3 bases are TGCGCCAGCAGCTTGGGGCTAGCGGGGGCAGATACGCAGTATTTT. The variable domain in full, completed from reference TRBV5-1 and TRBJ2-3, reads KAGVTQTPRYLIKTRGQQVTLSCSPISGHRSVSWYQQTPGQGLQFLFEYFSETQRNKGNFPGRFSGRQFSNSRSEMNVSTLELGDSALYLCASSLGLAGADTQYFGPGTRLTVL.

This clone appeared once. V and J are TRBV5-6 and TRBJ2-7; 8 nucleotides match TRBD1. Germline lookup yields CDR1 SGHDT and CDR2 YYEEEE. The CDR3 consists of 13 residues. The V segment lost 4 bases and the J segment 3 bases; nucleotides outside the gene matches: 3. The chain's CDR3 is CASSQDRDYEQYF. The CDR3 DNA follows: TGTGCCAGCAGCCAGGACAGGGACTACGAGCAGTACTTC.

The chain joins TRBV4-3 to TRBJ1-3, with 7 bases aligning to TRBD1. CDR1 and CDR2 (germline): LGHNA, YSLEER. V lost 0 bases to trimming and J lost 0 bases; unmatched junction nucleotides: 8. CDR3 length: 18 amino acids. The CDR3 region is CASSQEVSGQSSGNTIYF. The CDR3 DNA reads TGCGCCAGCAGCCAAGAGGTATCGGGACAGAGCTCTGGAAACACCATATATTTT.

The chain links TRBV6-2 or TRBV6-3 to TRBJ1-1, with 9 nucleotides matching TRBD1. The CDR3 contains 14 residues. With 5 bases clipped from V and 7 bases from J, the junction kept 8 bases outside the gene matches. Looked up from germline, CDR1 is MNHEY and CDR2 is SVGEGT. The CDR3 bases are TGTGCCAGCAGTAAACCCGGGACAGGGAGTGAAGCTTTCTTT. Amino acids: CASSKPGTGSEAFF.

CDR3 region: CASSLGRLNQETQYF. The CDR3 DNA sequence: TGCGCCAGCAGCTTGGGTCGACTTAACCAAGAGACCCAGTACTTC. The chain combines TRBV5-1 with TRBJ2-5; the D is unclear. Germline CDR1 is SGHRS and CDR2 is YFSETQ. The length of the CDR3 is 15 residues. With 0 bases removed from V and 0 bases from J, the gap between germline ends came to 9 bases.

The chain links TRBV9 to TRBJ1-1; 9 nucleotides line up with TRBD1. Trimming cost V 0 bases and J 6 bases; bases outside gene matches: 3. The germline V gene has CDR1 SGDLS and CDR2 YYNGEE. The CDR3 extends over 14 amino acids. In DNA, the CDR3 is TGTGCCAGCAGCGTAGCTACAGGGGGCCCTGAAGCTTTCTTT. It specifies CASSVATGGPEAFF.

The chain links TRBV30 to TRBJ1-5; possible D gene TRBD1, 6 bases. Deletions cut 3 bases from V and 6 bases from J, with 12 bases between. Germline assignment: CDR1 GTSNPN and CDR2 SVGIG (reference sequence). CDR3 length: 13 residues. CDR3 amino acids: CAWSAKGVQPQHF. CDR3 coding DNA: TGTGCCTGGAGCGCCAAGGGGGTTCAGCCCCAGCATTTT.

This sequence joins TRBV25-1 and TRBJ1-2, with no clear D. The V end was cut by 6 bases, the J end by 3 bases, with 14 bases between. Germline V gene sequence: CDR1 MGHDK, CDR2 SYGVNS. CDR3 length equals 14 residues. The CDR3 region has the DNA TGTGCCAGCAGGGAGGCGGGCGGGGACTATGGCTACACCTTC. Residues: CASREAGGDYGYTF.

The chain joins TRBV12-3 or TRBV12-4 to TRBJ1-2, with D unclear. Trimming stripped 2 bases from V and 4 bases from J, with 8 bases between. The length of the CDR3 is 13 residues. The CDR3 region is CASSLSPFYGYTF. The CDR3 nucleotides read TGTGCCAGCAGTTTAAGCCCCTTCTATGGCTACACCTTC.

This clone was seen more than once but under ten times. The chain employs TRBV20-1 and TRBJ1-5, with D maybe TRBD1 (5 bases). Germline loops: CDR1 DFQATT, CDR2 SNEGSKA (reference sequence). The CDR3 contains 15 residues. V lost 5 bases and J lost 2, with 16 bases in between. In DNA form, the CDR3 reads TGCAGTGCTGGTGGTGGGGCGCATGGCAATCAGCCCCAGCATTTT. Protein sequence: CSAGGGAHGNQPQHF.

This chain connects TRBV5-4 to TRBJ1-4; TRBD1 might be the D (6 bases). Germline CDR1 SGHNT, CDR2 YYREEE (reference sequence). This CDR3 comprises 16 residues. The V and J ends lost 3 bases and 0 bases respectively, with 12 bases between them. CDR3 sequence (DNA): TGTGCCAGCAGCTCCGGGACATCTTCAACTAATGAAAAACTGTTTTTT. This encodes CASSSGTSSTNEKLFF.

The rearrangement links TRBV21-1 to TRBJ2-7; the table gives TRBD2 as D, unverified against the DNA. TRBV21-1 is assigned pseudogene status. The CDR3 has 14 amino acids. This CDR3 reads CASSKPVPTYEQYF. The CDR3 region has the DNA TGTGCCAGCAGCAAACCGGTACCTACCTACGAGCAGTACTTC.

Here the CDR3 reads CASQRTSGNNYEQYF. The CDR3 DNA sequence: TGTGCCAGTCAGAGGACTAGCGGGAACAACTACGAGCAGTACTTC. V usage is TRBV19 and J usage is TRBJ2-7; TRBD2 aligns across 12 bases. Germline CDR1 and CDR2: LNHDA and SQIVND (reference sequence). There are 15 residues in the CDR3. After removal of 8 bases from V and 3 bases from J, the junction contained 8 bases not matched to a gene.

The CDR3 sequence is CSVASYNEQFF. The CDR3 DNA is TGCAGCGTTGCATCCTACAATGAGCAGTTCTTC. V is TRBV29-1 and J is TRBJ2-1; D gene uncertain. CDR1 and CDR2 (germline): SQVTM, ANQGSEA. The CDR3 loop spans 11 amino acids. V dropped 4 bases and J dropped 1 base, with 2 bases sitting between them.

The chain links TRBV6-4 to TRBJ2-3; 10 bases are shared with TRBD2. CDR1 MRHNA and CDR2 SNTAGT come from the germline V gene. The CDR3 is 14 residues long. V lost 5 bases and J lost 2; bases outside the gene matches: 1. This CDR3 is CASSLAGATDTQYF. In nucleotides, the CDR3 is TGTGCCAGCAGTCTAGCGGGGGCCACAGATACGCAGTATTTT.

The chain employs TRBV7-2 and TRBJ1-2; D is perhaps TRBD1 (5 bases). V was pared by 5 bases and J by 0 bases, with 10 bases between. The germline V gene has CDR1 SGHTA and CDR2 FQGNSA. CDR3 size: 14 residues. CDR3 residues: CASSPRVTNYGYTF. The CDR3 coding sequence is TGTGCCAGCAGCCCCAGGGTCACTAACTATGGCTACACCTTC.

The J gene is TRBJ2-7, the V gene TRBV7-9; 9 nucleotides align to TRBD1. With 1 base clipped from V and 2 bases from J, the junction kept 6 bases outside the gene matches. The germline V gene encodes CDR1 SEHNR and CDR2 FQNEAQ (reference sequence). CDR3 length equals 16 residues. The CDR3 sequence is CASSLGIGQGTYEQYF. DNA of the CDR3: TGTGCCAGCAGCTTAGGAATTGGACAGGGGACCTACGAGCAGTACTTC.

This clone has only one observation. The chain recombines TRBV14 with TRBJ1-1; D is uncertain. The V and J ends lost 4 bases and 3 bases respectively, with 9 bases between them. This CDR3 is built from 13 residues. Germline V gene lookup returns CDR1 SGHDN and CDR2 FVKESK. The CDR3: CASSLYGDTEAFF. Here the CDR3 DNA reads TGTGCCAGCAGCCTGTACGGTGACACTGAAGCTTTCTTT.

This rearrangement joins TRBV9 to TRBJ1-6; the D gene is possibly TRBD1 (6 bases). Trimming took off 6 bases at V and 8 bases at J, with 15 bases between the two ends. The CDR3 sequence is 14 residues long. Per the germline V gene, CDR1 is SGDLS and CDR2 is YYNGEE. The CDR3 region is CASTPDSAYSPLHF. The CDR3 nucleotides read TGTGCCAGCACCCCGGACAGCGCCTATTCACCCCTCCACTTT.

J is TRBJ2-7 and V is TRBV12-3 or TRBV12-4; 10 nucleotides agree with TRBD1. The CDR3 totals 13 residues. V shed 6 bases, J shed 6 bases, and the junction held 5 bases outside the gene matches. The CDR3 region has the DNA TGTGCCAGCAGGCCGGGACAGGGGCGCGAGCAGTACTTC. This translates into CASRPGQGREQYF.